By proportion, the clone carrying this T cell receptor (beta chain) is medium-sized. This specimen belongs to a study of long-term antiretroviral therapy in people with HIV. Survey-level resolution applied to immunoSEQ assay v3.0. The target of sequencing was about 35,000-50,000 T-cell genomes per sample. Clones were sequenced by immunoSEQ multiplex PCR, and TCRdb holds only the in-frame ones, with some missing. This sample carries over 15,000 clones, over 75% of them seen once, and the ten largest clones take 15%. Germline CDR1 MGHRA, CDR2 YSYEKL. Trimming removed 3 bases at V and 2 bases at J, with 14 bases between. The CDR3 length is 15 residues.

The specimen comprised unsorted PBMCs, sampled less than 2.2 years before starting antiretroviral therapy. This receptor was identified in a man between 25 and 39 years old with HIV. The rearrangement joins TRBV4-1 to TRBJ2-7; D gene ambiguous. The DNA for the CDR3 is TGCGCCAGCAGCCAGATTTCTGATGGAACCTACGAGCAGTACTTC. This gives the protein CASSQISDGTYEQYF.